Shown below are 16 T cell receptor beta chains from a single sample sequenced in a study of regulatory T cells in long-lasting Graves disease. Arm-PCR of CDR3 regions and iRepertoire HTBI primers were the basis on which TCR beta libraries were built. TCRdb reanalysed the multiplex PCR reads using MiXCR and keeps one entry per CDR3 protein. Of 350,000 to 500,000 distinct CDR3 sequences in the sample, roughly 21% were seen once. Time point reported: persistent/refractory GD, antithyroid drugs over 5 years with positive TRAb. Construction of the TCR library relied on RNA isolated from PBMCs. This specimen was peripheral blood mononuclear cells (PBMCs), taken when the disease was refractory, from a patient treated with antithyroid drugs. These receptors all come from a female donor with Graves disease.

This clonotype has at least ten counts. The chain links TRBV15 to TRBJ2-7, with D possibly called TRBD1 or TRBD2 (5 bases each). Germline values: CDR1 LNHNV, CDR2 YYDKDF (reference sequence). The germline V and J ends were trimmed by 3 bases and 4 bases, with 16 bases remaining between them. The CDR3 is made up of 15 amino acids. CDR3: CATSSDRQSGYEQYF. CDR3 coding DNA: TGTGCCACCAGCAGTGACAGACAGAGCGGTTACGAGCAGTACTTC.

The chain links TRBV30 to TRBJ1-5; TRBD1 might be the D (5 bases). With 5 bases removed from V and 1 base from J, the gap between germline ends came to 18 bases. The CDR3 sequence is 16 residues long. Germline-derived CDR1 and CDR2 are GTSNPN and SVGIG (reference sequence). CDR3 loop: CAWGEDTRLSNQPQHF. CDR3 in DNA: TGTGCCTGGGGTGAGGACACCCGTTTAAGCAATCAGCCCCAGCATTTT. The variable domain in full, with the rest retrieved from reference TRBV30 and TRBJ1-5, is SQTIHQWPATLVQPVGSPLSLECTVEGTSNPNLYWYRQAAGRGLQLLFYSVGIGQISSEVPQNLSASRPQDRQFILSSKKLLLSDSGFYLCAWGEDTRLSNQPQHFGDGTRLSIL.

The chain has TRBV12-3 or TRBV12-4 and TRBJ2-7; 11 positions agree with TRBD2. V lost 7 bases to trimming and J lost 6 bases; unmatched junction nucleotides: 8. CDR3 size: 14 residues. The CDR3 loop reads CASKILAGVGEQYF. DNA for the CDR3: TGTGCCAGCAAGATACTAGCGGGAGTCGGCGAGCAGTACTTC.

The chain recombines TRBV18 with TRBJ1-6; 9 bases agree with TRBD1. Unmatched junction bases numbered 2, after V lost 0 bases and J lost 5 bases. Per germline, CDR1 KGHSH and CDR2 LQKENI. The CDR3 is 16 amino acids. The CDR3 here is CASSPPGQGNNSPLHF. CDR3 coding DNA: TGTGCCAGCTCACCACCGGGACAGGGAAATAATTCACCCCTCCACTTT.

The chain is built from TRBV5-6 and TRBJ2-1; 9 nucleotides line up with TRBD1. V shed 5 bases and J 6 bases; nucleotides not matched to a gene: 12. Germline V lookup: CDR1 SGHDT, CDR2 YYEEEE. This CDR3 contains 16 residues. The CDR3 nucleotides read TGTGCCAGCAGGGGGGGACAGGGTTTCGGGTTCAATGAGCAGTTCTTC. Translated, it gives CASRGGQGFGFNEQFF. Supplemented by reference TRBV5-6 and TRBJ2-1, the full variable domain reads DAGVTQSPTHLIKTRGQQVTLRCSPKSGHDTVSWYQQALGQGPQFIFQYYEEEERQRGNFPDRFSGHQFPNYSSELNVNALLLGDSALYLCASRGGQGFGFNEQFFGPGTRLTVL.

The rearrangement links TRBV6-1 to TRBJ1-1; the D is unclear. Germline-derived CDR1 and CDR2 are MNHNS and SASEGT. Trimming removed 5 bases from V and 0 bases from J, with 13 bases in between. CDR3 length: 15 residues. CDR3: CASSTQEGMNTEAFF. The CDR3 nucleotides read TGTGCCAGCAGTACCCAGGAAGGGATGAACACTGAAGCTTTCTTT.

The table lists this clonotype with many counts. J is TRBJ2-5 and V is TRBV28; 8 bases are a match to TRBD2. This CDR3 has 14 residues. With 6 bases clipped from V and 5 bases from J, the junction kept 8 bases outside the gene matches. Germline lookup yields CDR1 MDHEN and CDR2 SYDVKM. The CDR3 coding sequence is TGTGCCAGCAGATTTAGCGGGATTGAGGAGACCCAGTACTTC. It yields the protein CASRFSGIEETQYF.

This clonotype has just a few counts. This sequence joins TRBV7-2 and TRBJ2-2; perhaps TRBD2 as D (6 bases). Germline lookup yields CDR1 SGHTA and CDR2 FQGNSA. The V and J ends lost 8 bases and 3 bases respectively, with 13 bases between them. The CDR3 has 14 amino acids. The DNA for the CDR3 is TGTGCCAGCCGGCCGGGACTTGACACCGGGGAGCTGTTTTTT. Translation gives CASRPGLDTGELFF.

The chain uses TRBV2 and TRBJ1-5, with 9 bases lining up with TRBD1. The CDR3 is made up of 15 amino acids. From germline, CDR1 is SNHLY and CDR2 FYNNEI. Unmatched junction bases numbered 7, after V lost 6 bases and J lost 4 bases. CDR3 coding DNA: TGTGCCAGCAGCCGGGACAGGGACGTGAATCAGCCCCAGCATTTT. It translates to CASSRDRDVNQPQHF.

The chain's CDR3 is CASGTGGSAPLHF. The CDR3 nucleotides are TGCGCCAGTGGGACTGGGGGAAGTGCACCCCTCCACTTT. The chain carries TRBV5-1 and TRBJ1-6; tentatively, D is TRBD1 (5 bases). Trimming took 8 bases from V and 11 from J, leaving 17 bases between them. Germline assignment: CDR1 SGHRS and CDR2 YFSETQ. The CDR3 length is 13 residues.

This clonotype was detected only a few times. The V gene is TRBV28, the J gene TRBJ1-5, with D maybe TRBD1 (6 bases). CDR1 is MDHEN, CDR2 SYDVKM, per germline. Trimming left V 1 base short and J 0 bases short, with 28 bases between. The CDR3 contains 22 residues. CDR3 DNA: TGTGCCAGCAGTTTATCGCTCAACTACGGGACACACAACAGAAATAGCAATCAGCCCCAGCATTTT. This codes for CASSLSLNYGTHNRNSNQPQHF.

This clonotype has only a few counts. This chain uses TRBV7-2 with TRBJ2-2; D uncertain. The germline V and J ends were trimmed by 5 bases and 5 bases, with 12 bases remaining between them. Looked up from germline, CDR1 is SGHTA and CDR2 is FQGNSA. This CDR3 has 14 amino acids. CDR3 nucleotides: TGTGCCAGCAGCCCCCTGGTGGGAACCGGGGAGCTGTTTTTT. This codes for CASSPLVGTGELFF.

For this clonotype: With a much larger clone just one base away, this may be a read error. This chain connects TRBV27 to TRBJ1-6; possible D gene TRBD1, 5 bases. This CDR3 comprises 13 residues. CDR1 is MNHEY and CDR2 is SMNVEV in the germline V gene (reference sequence). V was clipped by 11 bases and J by 5 bases, with 13 bases between them. CDR3 sequence reads: CAARRTNNSPLHF. The CDR3 DNA sequence: TGTGCCGCCCGTCGGACAAATAATTCACCCCTCCACTTT.

Worth noting for this clonotype: Given a much more abundant clone one base away, this may be a read error. This chain links TRBV6-1 with TRBJ1-1; possible D gene TRBD1, 6 bases. The CDR3 extends over 16 amino acids. CDR1 and CDR2 from the germline V gene are MNHNS and SASEGT. V lost 8 bases, J lost 3 bases, and 22 bases lay in between. As DNA, the CDR3 is TGTGCCAGCCACGGGGGGGCAGTTTATATGCACACTGAAGCTTTCTTT. Its translation is CASHGGAVYMHTEAFF.

This clonotype was detected many times. The V gene is TRBV28, the J gene TRBJ2-2, with D perhaps matching TRBD1 (6 bases). The germline CDR1 and CDR2 sequences are MDHEN and SYDVKM. The CDR3 length is 13 residues. Deletions cut 6 bases from V and 6 bases from J, with 11 bases between. The CDR3 loop reads CASSLAGAGELFF. The DNA for the CDR3 is TGTGCCAGCAGCTTAGCAGGGGCCGGGGAGCTGTTTTTT.

The chain uses TRBV29-1 and TRBJ1-1, with D unclear. V was shortened by 3 bases and J by 0 bases, with 11 bases between the two germline ends. Germline V lookup: CDR1 SQVTM, CDR2 ANQGSEA. The CDR3 is 14 residues long. DNA of the CDR3: TGCAGCGTTGAGCAGCAACCCATGAACACTGAAGCTTTCTTT. It translates to CSVEQQPMNTEAFF.